This paragraph reports one T cell receptor beta chain. Its antigen is not identified. The same CDR3 arises from other DNA sequences in this sample as well. Expressed TCRB transcripts were sequenced because the isolated RNA had all been reverse transcribed beforehand. Assay: immunoSEQ multiplex PCR; the TCRdb copy retains only in-frame clones and omits some. The sample gives roughly 610,000 clones, about a sixth of which show up once; about 0.086% is in the top ten. This sample stems from a study of beta chain features in type 1 diabetes. Notes on the study in general: TCRB CDR3 length was moderately but significantly reduced in all four CD4+ subsets of Type 1 diabetes patients. Naive, central memory and Treg TCRB repertoires appeared more alike in patients than in healthy donors.

Every donor had blood drawn once into heparin, approximately 120 mL on average. Populations obtained by sorting all exceeded 95% purity. Germline V gene data show CDR1 as KGHSH and CDR2 as LQKENI. Trimming cost V 1 base and J 0 bases, with 2 bases left between them. CDR3 length: 13 amino acids. This sequence joins TRBV18 and TRBJ2-3, with unresolved D. The origin of this receptor is a man in his late teens or twenties in good health. What was sequenced was naive CD4+ T cells from blood. CDR3 coding DNA: TGTGCCAGCTCACCACTTAGCACAGATACGCAGTATTTT. Its protein product is CASSPLSTDTQYF.